This T cell receptor (beta chain) originates from a study of tumor-infiltrating lymphocytes in primary liver carcinoma. The overall study: Lesions, classed as T1-T3 N0M0, spanned about 4.2 to 10 cm across. In every tissue type, samples returned a similar yield of roughly 3.65 to 7.5 million productive TCRbeta reads.

This clonotype has just one count. Sequence at one end of the junction differs from germline and may be a read error. TCR beta cDNA was reverse-transcribed from around 0.55 ug of total RNA. The reaction used a constant-region primer and ProtoScript II reverse transcriptase. Amplification in three nested multiplex PCR rounds with slightly modified ARM-PCR gave rise to TCR beta libraries. TCRdb itself ran the multiplex PCR reads through MiXCR, one entry per CDR3 protein. The sample records more than 95,000 distinct CDR3 sequences, roughly 80% being singletons. Joint extraction of RNA and DNA used roughly 18-34 mg of bulk tissue that was unsorted. All of the tumor samples contained over 75% viable tumor cells. The clonotype originates from a man aged 40-55 years with primary liver carcinoma and hepatitis B virus infection. The sample taken for sequencing was liver tumor tissue from sampling region 3. Subset indicated: tumor region T3, left-lateral pole.

The CDR3 spells CASTVGSGGTDTHYF. CDR3 DNA sequence: TGTGCCAGCACTGTAGGAAGTGGAGGGACAGATACGCACTATTTT. The chain recombines TRBV6-1 with TRBJ2-3, with D perhaps matching TRBD1 (7 bases). CDR3 length: 15 residues. Germline CDR1 MNHNS, CDR2 SASEGT.